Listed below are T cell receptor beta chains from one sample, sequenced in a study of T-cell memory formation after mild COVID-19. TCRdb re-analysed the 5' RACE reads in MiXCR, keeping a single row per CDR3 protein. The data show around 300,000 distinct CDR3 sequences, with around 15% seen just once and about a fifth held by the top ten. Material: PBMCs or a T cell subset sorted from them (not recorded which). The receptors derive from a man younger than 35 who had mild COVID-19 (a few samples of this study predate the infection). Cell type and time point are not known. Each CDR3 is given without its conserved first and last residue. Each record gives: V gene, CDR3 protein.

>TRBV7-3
ASSLGTSGGADTQY
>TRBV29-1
SERTGDIQY
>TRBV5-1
ASSLLQGSSYNEQF
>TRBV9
ASSVFSNPGGASGELF
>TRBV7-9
ATPDLAGGPGELF
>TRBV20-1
SASTGLVWETQY
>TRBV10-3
AISEQGPYEQY
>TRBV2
ATLDRASYNEQF
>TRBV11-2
ASSSEGETQY
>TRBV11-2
ASSEGIRETQY
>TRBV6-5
ASRVAGGLLETQY
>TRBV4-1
ASSQVKQGVGRTEAF
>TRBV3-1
ASSFLDGGRYNEQF
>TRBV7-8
ASSLGRGGPLQTQY
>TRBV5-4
ASSFGGRTGNTIY
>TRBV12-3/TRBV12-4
ASFHPRDSNEQF
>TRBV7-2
ASSLGTGLEETQY
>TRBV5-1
ASSLGQNLNYGYT
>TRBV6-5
ASSYSASHNEQF
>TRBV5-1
ASRPGRRDGELF
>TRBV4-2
ASSQDRGHRTNEKLF
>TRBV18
ASSPWGREDEKLF
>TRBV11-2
ASRSSSTDTQY
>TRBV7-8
ASSLASGGGLSTDTQY